The rows below give T cell receptor beta chains drawn from one sample of a study of pediatric ulcerative colitis. Measured with immunoSEQ multiplex PCR; TCRdb has only the in-frame clones, and not every one. The data hold some 14,000 clones, with approximately 90% observed a single time. The sequenced sample consisted of blood. These receptors all come from a boy between 10 and 17 years old with moderate ulcerative colitis. Both conserved end residues are part of each CDR3. The D gene is left open where the match is weak. Size is omitted from some rows. Given values are once, few, many or a class for expanded clones.

clone size	D gene	V gene	CDR3 length	J gene	CDR3 DNA	CDR3 protein
NA	TRBD2	TRBV11-3	16	TRBJ2-7	TGTGCCAGCAGCTTAGATAGCGGGCCATCCCGCTACGAGCAGTACTTC	CASSLDSGPSRYEQYF
NA	NA	TRBV7-9	14	TRBJ2-7	TGTGCCAGCAGCTCCACCGGACGCCCGTACGAGCAGTACTTC	CASSSTGRPYEQYF
NA	TRBD2	TRBV27	15	TRBJ2-1	TGTGCCAGCAGTTTCGCGGGAGGCACCTACAATGAGCAGTTCTTC	CASSFAGGTYNEQFF
NA	TRBD1	TRBV6-5	15	TRBJ1-6	TGTGCCAGCAGTTACTCTGCGACAGGGGATTCACCCCTCCACTTT	CASSYSATGDSPLHF
NA	TRBD1	TRBV18	16	TRBJ1-1	TGTGCCAGCTCACCCGGGACAGCAAGAACGTACCCTGAAGCTTTCTTT	CASSPGTARTYPEAFF
few	NA	TRBV7-9	13	TRBJ1-1	TGTGCCAGCAGCTTACTTGGGGGCACTGAAGCTTTCTTT	CASSLLGGTEAFF
NA	NA	TRBV2	15	TRBJ1-1	TGTGCCAGCAGTGAAGCATACGGATTCGGCACTGAAGCTTTCTTT	CASSEAYGFGTEAFF
once	NA	TRBV6-6	12	TRBJ2-7	TGTGCCAGCAGTTTACCACCTGACGAGCAGTACTTC	CASSLPPDEQYF
NA	NA	TRBV5-1	15	TRBJ1-4	TGCGCCAGCAGCCCCGGAGGGGTGGGTGTTGGGAAACTGTTTTTT	CASSPGGVGVGKLFF
NA	NA	TRBV21-1	15	TRBJ2-7	TGTGCCAGCTATGATCGGACAGGCTCTCCCTACGAGCAGTACTTC	CASYDRTGSPYEQYF
NA	TRBD1	TRBV5-5	14	TRBJ2-7	TGTGCCAGCAGCCTCGGACAGGGTTACTACGAGCAGTACTTC	CASSLGQGYYEQYF
NA	NA	TRBV11-3	13	TRBJ2-5	TGTGCCAGCAGCCTTTATCCTCGGGAGACCCAGTACTTC	CASSLYPRETQYF
NA	TRBD1	TRBV27	16	TRBJ1-2	TGTGCCAGCAGCCGTGACTGGGACAGGGGGAGCTATGGCTACACCTTC	CASSRDWDRGSYGYTF
NA	NA	TRBV6-5	12	TRBJ2-2	TGTGCCAGCAGCCGACCATACGGGGAGCTGTTTTTT	CASSRPYGELFF
NA	TRBD2	TRBV11-2	16	TRBJ2-1	TGTGCCAGCAGCTTAGGGACTAGCCCTTACTACAATGAGCAGTTCTTC	CASSLGTSPYYNEQFF
NA	TRBD1	TRBV6-1	13	TRBJ1-1	TGTGCCAGCAGTGAACAGGTACAGGGGGTAGGTTTCTTT	CASSEQVQGVGFF
NA	NA	TRBV5-1	17	TRBJ2-2	TGCGCCAGCAGCTTGGTATTTAGGACCATGAACACCGGGGAGCTGTTTTTT	CASSLVFRTMNTGELFF
once	NA	TRBV30	16	TRBJ2-6	TGTGCCTGGACCTCCCCGGGAGTCTCTGGGGCCAACGTCCTGACTTTC	CAWTSPGVSGANVLTF
NA	TRBD1	TRBV6-1	15	TRBJ2-1	TGTGCCAGCAGCTTGACAGGGGAAAATTACAATGAGCAGTTCTTC	CASSLTGENYNEQFF
NA	NA	TRBV10-2	13	TRBJ2-7	TGCGCCAGCAGTGAGAGGGAATTATACGAGCAGTACTTC	CASSERELYEQYF
NA	NA	TRBV28	13	TRBJ2-5	TGTGCCAGCAGTTGGGGAGCCCAAGAGACCCAGTACTTC	CASSWGAQETQYF
NA	TRBD1	TRBV2	14	TRBJ1-2	TGTGCCAGCAGTGGACTGACAGGGGTTGGCGAAGACACCTTC	CASSGLTGVGEDTF
NA	NA	TRBV18	15	TRBJ1-1	TGTGCCAGCTCATCGGGGCAAGGGTTTAACACTGAAGCTTTCTTT	CASSSGQGFNTEAFF
few	NA	TRBV7-2	12	TRBJ1-5	TGTGCCAGCAGCTTCGTAAATCAGCCCCAGCATTTT	CASSFVNQPQHF
few	NA	TRBV6-4	11	TRBJ2-1	TGTGCCAGCAGTGACATGGGGGAGCAGTTCTTC	CASSDMGEQFF
NA	NA	TRBV5-1	15	TRBJ1-1	TGCGCCAGCAGCCAGGGACGGGCGCCGGACACTGAAGCTTTCTTT	CASSQGRAPDTEAFF
NA	TRBD1	TRBV5-1	14	TRBJ2-7	TGCGCCAGCAGCTCGGGACAGGGGAACTACGAGCAGTACTTC	CASSSGQGNYEQYF
NA	NA	TRBV28	15	TRBJ2-7	TGTGCCAGCTCTGGACCAGGGCAGTTCTCCTACGAGCAGTACTTC	CASSGPGQFSYEQYF
NA	NA	TRBV7-9	17	TRBJ1-4	TGTGCCAGCAGCTGGGGCCAGGGAGGCCTTGGTAATGAAAAACTGTTTTTT	CASSWGQGGLGNEKLFF
NA	TRBD1	TRBV10-2	14	TRBJ2-3	TGCGCCAGCAGTGTACAGGGGGCAGGGGATACGCAGTATTTT	CASSVQGAGDTQYF
NA	NA	TRBV25-1	15	TRBJ1-4	TGTGCCAGCAGTGAAAGAGGGGAGTCCCGCGAAAAACTGTTTTTT	CASSERGESREKLFF
NA	NA	TRBV6-5	13	TRBJ1-5	TGTGCCAGCAGTTACGGGACCTCTCAGCCCCAGCATTTT	CASSYGTSQPQHF
NA	NA	TRBV7-6	12	TRBJ2-5	TGTGCCAGCAGCTTAGCTCCCGAGACCCAGTACTTC	CASSLAPETQYF
NA	NA	TRBV27	16	TRBJ1-4	TGTGCCAGCAGTTTATATCCGAGTCGGGTAGATGAAAAACTGTTTTTT	CASSLYPSRVDEKLFF
NA	NA	TRBV7-9	16	TRBJ1-2	TGTGCCAGCGGGGATCTGGGGGGGAAATCAAACTATGGCTACACCTTC	CASGDLGGKSNYGYTF
NA	TRBD2	TRBV5-4	17	TRBJ2-3	TGTGCCAGCAGCTCGACCACTAGCGGGGCATCCACAGATACGCAGTATTTT	CASSSTTSGASTDTQYF
NA	TRBD2	TRBV6-4	17	TRBJ2-1	TGTGCCAGCAGTGGACTAGCGGGGGCCTCCTCGGTAGGGGAGCAGTTCTTC	CASSGLAGASSVGEQFF
NA	TRBD1	TRBV28	14	TRBJ2-2	TGTGCCAGCAGTTTTACAGGGGTCACCGGGGAGCTGTTTTTT	CASSFTGVTGELFF
NA	TRBD2	TRBV4-3	14	TRBJ2-3	TGCGCCAGCAGCCAAGGCGGGGGGCCGGATACGCAGTATTTT	CASSQGGGPDTQYF
NA	TRBD1	TRBV6-5	15	TRBJ2-5	TGTGCCAGCAGCAAAGAAGTCAGGGGGCGAGAGACCCAGTACTTC	CASSKEVRGRETQYF
NA	TRBD1	TRBV13	14	TRBJ1-1	TGTGCCAGCAGCCCTACAGGGGTTGTTTCTGAAGCTTTCTTT	CASSPTGVVSEAFF
NA	NA	TRBV11-3	13	TRBJ1-1	TGTGCCAGCAGCTTAAGTGGAGGGACTGAAGCTTTCTTT	CASSLSGGTEAFF
NA	NA	TRBV5-1	16	TRBJ2-1	TGCGCCAGCAGCTTAGTTCAAGTTGCAAACTACAATGAGCAGTTCTTC	CASSLVQVANYNEQFF
NA	TRBD2	TRBV5-1	15	TRBJ2-5	TGCGCCAGCAGCCCGACTAGCGGAGCCCAAGAGACCCAGTACTTC	CASSPTSGAQETQYF
NA	TRBD2	TRBV19	15	TRBJ2-7	TGTGCCAGTAGGAAAGCGGGGGGTCAATCCTACGAGCAGTACTTC	CASRKAGGQSYEQYF
NA	NA	TRBV27	14	TRBJ2-7	TGTGCCAGCAGTTTCTTGGACCGGGAATACGAGCAGTACTTC	CASSFLDREYEQYF
NA	NA	TRBV5-5	16	TRBJ2-3	TGTGCCAGCAGCTCCCAATTTCCGGGCCTAGCGGATACGCAGTATTTT	CASSSQFPGLADTQYF
once	TRBD2	TRBV7-7	14	TRBJ2-2	TGTGCTAGCAGCTTAGCGGGGCCTCCCGGGGAGCTGTTTTTT	CASSLAGPPGELFF
NA	NA	TRBV13	12	TRBJ1-1	TGTGCCAGCAGCTTAGCCGGGTCTGAAGCTTTCTTT	CASSLAGSEAFF
NA	TRBD1	TRBV28	15	TRBJ1-1	TGTGCCAGCAGTTACCTGGACAGGGAGGGGACTGAAGCTTTCTTT	CASSYLDREGTEAFF